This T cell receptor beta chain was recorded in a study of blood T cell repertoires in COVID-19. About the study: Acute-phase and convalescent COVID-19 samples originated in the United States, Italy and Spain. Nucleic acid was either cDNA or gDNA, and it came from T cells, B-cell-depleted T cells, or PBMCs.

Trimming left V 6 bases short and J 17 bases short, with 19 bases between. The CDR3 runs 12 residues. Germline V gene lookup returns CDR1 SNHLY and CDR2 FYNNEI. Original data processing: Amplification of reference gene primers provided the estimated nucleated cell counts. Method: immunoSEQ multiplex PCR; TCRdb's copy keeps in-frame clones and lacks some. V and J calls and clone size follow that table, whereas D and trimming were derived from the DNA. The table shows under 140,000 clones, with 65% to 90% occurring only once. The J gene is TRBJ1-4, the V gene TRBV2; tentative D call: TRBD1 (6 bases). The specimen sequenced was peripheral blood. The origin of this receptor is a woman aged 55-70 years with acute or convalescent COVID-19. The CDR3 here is CASSSTAGHAFF. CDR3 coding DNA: TGTGCCAGCAGCTCCACAGCGGGACACGCCTTTTTT.